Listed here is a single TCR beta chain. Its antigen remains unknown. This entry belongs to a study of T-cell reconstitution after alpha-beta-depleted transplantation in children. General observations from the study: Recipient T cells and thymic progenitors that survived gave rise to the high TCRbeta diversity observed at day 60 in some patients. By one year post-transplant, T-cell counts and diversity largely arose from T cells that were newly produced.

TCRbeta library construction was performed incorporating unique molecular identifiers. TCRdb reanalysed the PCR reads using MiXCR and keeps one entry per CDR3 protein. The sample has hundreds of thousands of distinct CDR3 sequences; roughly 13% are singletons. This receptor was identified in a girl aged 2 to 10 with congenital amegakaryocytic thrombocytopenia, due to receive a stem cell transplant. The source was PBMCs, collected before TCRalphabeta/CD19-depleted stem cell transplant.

CDR3 DNA sequence: TGCAGCGTTGAAGTGGGGCTGCAGGGGGGCTACACCTTC. Amino acids: CSVEVGLQGGYTF. The chain employs TRBV29-1 and TRBJ1-2; D is possibly TRBD1 (6 bases). Germline CDR1 and CDR2: SQVTM and ANQGSEA. Trimming took 1 base from V and 8 from J, leaving 14 bases between them. The CDR3 covers 13 residues.